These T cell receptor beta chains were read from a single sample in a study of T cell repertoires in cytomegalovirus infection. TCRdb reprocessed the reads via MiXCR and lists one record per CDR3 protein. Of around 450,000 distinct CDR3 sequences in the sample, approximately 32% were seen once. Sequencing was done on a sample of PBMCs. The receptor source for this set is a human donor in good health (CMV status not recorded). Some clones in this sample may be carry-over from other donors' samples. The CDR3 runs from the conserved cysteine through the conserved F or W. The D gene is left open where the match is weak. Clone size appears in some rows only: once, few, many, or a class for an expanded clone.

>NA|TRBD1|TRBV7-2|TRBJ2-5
CASSSLGQGAETQYF
TGTGCCAGCAGCTCCTTGGGACAGGGTGCAGAGACCCAGTACTTC
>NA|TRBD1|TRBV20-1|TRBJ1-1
CSSPPQTGEWAFF
TGCAGTTCCCCTCCCCAGACAGGGGAATGGGCTTTCTTT
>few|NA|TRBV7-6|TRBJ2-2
CASSLMGNTGELFF
TGTGCCAGCAGCTTGATGGGGAACACCGGGGAGCTGTTTTTT
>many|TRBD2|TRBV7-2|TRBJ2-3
CASSKSGGAGDTQYF
TGTGCCAGCAGCAAGAGCGGGGGGGCGGGAGATACGCAGTATTTT
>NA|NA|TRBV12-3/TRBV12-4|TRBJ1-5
CASSPRSFETQHF
TGTGCCAGCAGTCCCCGGTCCTTCGAAACCCAGCATTTT
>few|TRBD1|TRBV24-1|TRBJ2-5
CATSDGQGWETQYF
TGTGCCACCAGTGATGGACAGGGATGGGAGACCCAGTACTTC
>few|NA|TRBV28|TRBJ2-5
CASSFEGQETQYF
TGTGCCAGCAGTTTTGAGGGCCAAGAGACCCAGTACTTC
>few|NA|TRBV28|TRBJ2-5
CASSRRVGAGQETQYF
TGTGCCAGCAGTCGTCGAGTCGGGGCCGGCCAAGAGACCCAGTACTTC
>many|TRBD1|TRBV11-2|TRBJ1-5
CASRSDRSQPQHF
TGTGCCAGCAGGTCGGACAGGTCGCAGCCCCAGCATTTT
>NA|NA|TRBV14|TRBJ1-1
CASSQDLPWRNTEALF
TGTGCCAGCAGCCAAGACCTGCCGTGGAGGAACACTGAAGCTTTGTTT
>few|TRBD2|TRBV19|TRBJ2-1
CASSIAGGAANEQFF
TGTGCCAGTAGTATAGCGGGGGGGGCGGCGAATGAGCAGTTCTTC
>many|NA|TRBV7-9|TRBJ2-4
CASSGGTKNIQYF
TGTGCCAGCAGCGGAGGTACCAAAAACATTCAGTACTTC
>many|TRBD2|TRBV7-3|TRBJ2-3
CASRAGASTDTQYF
TGTGCCAGCAGAGCGGGGGCGAGCACAGATACGCAGTATTTT
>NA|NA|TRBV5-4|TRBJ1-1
CASSSQFSANTEAFF
TGTGCCAGCAGCTCCCAGTTTTCAGCGAACACTGAAGCTTTCTTT
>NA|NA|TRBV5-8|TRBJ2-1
CASSPVHNEQFF
TGTGCCAGCAGCCCTGTTCACAATGAGCAGTTCTTC
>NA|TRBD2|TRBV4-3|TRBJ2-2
CASSQRLGVGGAWGTGELFF
TGCGCCAGCAGCCAAAGACTAGGGGTCGGGGGGGCGTGGGGCACCGGGGAGCTGTTTTTT
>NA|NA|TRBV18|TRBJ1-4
CASSPTGTKNEKLFF
TGTGCCAGCTCACCAACCGGGACAAAGAATGAAAAACTGTTTTTT
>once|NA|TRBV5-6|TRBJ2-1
CASSLGAPGNEQFF
TGTGCCAGCAGCTTGGGGGCTCCGGGTAATGAGCAGTTCTTC
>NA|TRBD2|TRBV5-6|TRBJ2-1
CASSLATGLPYNEQFF
TGTGCCAGCAGCTTGGCCACGGGACTACCCTACAATGAGCAGTTCTTC
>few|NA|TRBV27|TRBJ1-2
CASSLGGYGASGYTF
TGTGCCAGCAGTTTGGGGGGGTACGGGGCGAGTGGCTACACCTTC
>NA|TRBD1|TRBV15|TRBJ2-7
CATSTDREYEQYF
TGTGCCACCAGCACAGACAGGGAGTACGAGCAGTACTTC
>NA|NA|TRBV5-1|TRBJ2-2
CASSLKGSAGELFF
TGCGCCAGCAGCTTAAAAGGGTCCGCCGGGGAGCTGTTTTTT
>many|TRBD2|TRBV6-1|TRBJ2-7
CASREGLAGTYEQYF
TGTGCCAGCAGAGAGGGACTAGCGGGAACCTACGAGCAGTACTTC
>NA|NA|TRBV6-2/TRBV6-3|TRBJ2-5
CASSSVRGPEETQYF
TGTGCCAGCAGTTCGGTCCGGGGGCCAGAAGAGACCCAGTACTTC
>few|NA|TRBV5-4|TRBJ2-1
CASSFRTTLDEQFF
TGTGCCAGCAGCTTTCGGACTACCTTAGATGAGCAGTTCTTC
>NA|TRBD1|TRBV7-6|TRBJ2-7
CASSLGTGSTTGEQYF
TGTGCCAGCAGCTTGGGGACAGGATCCACTACTGGCGAGCAGTACTTC
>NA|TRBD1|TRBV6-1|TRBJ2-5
CASSEVGGRGVETQYF
TGTGCCAGCAGTGAAGTAGGGGGCAGGGGCGTAGAGACCCAGTACTTC